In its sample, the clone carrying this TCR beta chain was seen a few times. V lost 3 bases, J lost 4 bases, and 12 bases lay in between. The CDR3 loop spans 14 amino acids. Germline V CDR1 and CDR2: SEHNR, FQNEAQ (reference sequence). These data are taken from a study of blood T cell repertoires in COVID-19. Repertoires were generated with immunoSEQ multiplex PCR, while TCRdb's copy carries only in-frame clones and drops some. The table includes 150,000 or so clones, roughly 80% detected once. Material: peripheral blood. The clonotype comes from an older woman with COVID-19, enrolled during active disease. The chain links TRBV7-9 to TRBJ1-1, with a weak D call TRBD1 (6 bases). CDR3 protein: CASSLGTRVTEAFF. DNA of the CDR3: TGTGCCAGCAGCTTGGGGACAAGGGTCACTGAAGCTTTCTTT.